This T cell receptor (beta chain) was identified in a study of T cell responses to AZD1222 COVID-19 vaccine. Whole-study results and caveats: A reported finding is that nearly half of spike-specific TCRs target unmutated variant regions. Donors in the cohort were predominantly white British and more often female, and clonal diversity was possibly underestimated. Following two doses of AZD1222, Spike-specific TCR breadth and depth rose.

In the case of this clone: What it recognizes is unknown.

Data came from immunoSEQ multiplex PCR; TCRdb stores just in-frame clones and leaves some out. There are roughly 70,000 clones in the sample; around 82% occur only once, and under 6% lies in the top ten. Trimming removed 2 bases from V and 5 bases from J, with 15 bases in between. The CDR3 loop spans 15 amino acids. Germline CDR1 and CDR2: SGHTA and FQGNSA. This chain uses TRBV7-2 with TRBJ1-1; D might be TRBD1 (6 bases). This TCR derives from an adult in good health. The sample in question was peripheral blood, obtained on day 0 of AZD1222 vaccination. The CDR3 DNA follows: TGTGCCAGCAGCTTAAGAATTCAGGGGAGTACTGAAGCTTTCTTT. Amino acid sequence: CASSLRIQGSTEAFF. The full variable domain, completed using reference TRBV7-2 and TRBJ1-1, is GAGVSQSPSNKVTEKGKDVELRCDPISGHTALYWYRQSLGQGLEFLIYFQGNSAPDKSGLPSDRFSAERTGGSVSTLTIQRTQQEDSAVYLCASSLRIQGSTEAFFGQGTRLTVV.